This T cell receptor (beta chain) comes out of a study of beta chain features in type 1 diabetes. V was pared by 3 bases and J by 2 bases, with 20 bases between. The CDR3 loop spans 18 amino acids. Germline CDR1 is SGHTA and CDR2 is FQGTGA. TCRB transcripts that were expressed got sequenced, as all of the isolated RNA had been reverse transcribed. Clones were read by immunoSEQ multiplex PCR, and TCRdb kept only the in-frame ones, dropping some. The repertoire includes about 360,000 clones, over 9.5% of them detected once, and 0.017% sits in the top ten. Specimen: naive CD4+ T cells from blood. This chain joins TRBV7-3 and TRBJ2-1; D may be TRBD2 (5 bases). This clonotype was sampled from a man aged 18 to 29 in good health. The CDR3: CASSLVPNVPGTYNEQFF. In nucleotides, the CDR3 is TGTGCCAGCAGCTTGGTCCCCAATGTTCCGGGGACCTACAATGAGCAGTTCTTC.